This TCR beta chain originates from a study of low-dose radiotherapy and immunotherapy resistance in tumors. At the level of the study: Intravenous cyclophosphamide 200 mg/m2 was given every two weeks, one day before radiation and immunotherapy.

Trimming removed 4 bases from V and 6 bases from J, with 17 bases in between. The CDR3 spans 15 residues. Germline CDR1 reads SGDLS; CDR2 reads YYNGEE. Time point denoted: before trial treatment. At least ten counts were recorded for this clonotype. First-strand cDNA used TRAV- and TRBV-specific primers, covering alpha and beta chains. Over 20 PCR cycles, TCRs were amplified from a constant-region primer and V-primer adapter. MiXCR, run by TCRdb on the reads, gives a single entry per CDR3 protein. Of tens of thousands of distinct CDR3 sequences in the sample, more than 8% were seen once. This TCR came from a male donor with prostate cancer. This chain joins TRBV9 and TRBJ2-1; possibly TRBD1 or TRBD2 for D (5 bases each). Specimen: PBMCs, collected before treatment. The CDR3: CASSQGGGMSNEQFF. DNA of the CDR3: TGTGCCAGCAGCCAAGGTGGGGGTATGTCCAATGAGCAGTTCTTC.